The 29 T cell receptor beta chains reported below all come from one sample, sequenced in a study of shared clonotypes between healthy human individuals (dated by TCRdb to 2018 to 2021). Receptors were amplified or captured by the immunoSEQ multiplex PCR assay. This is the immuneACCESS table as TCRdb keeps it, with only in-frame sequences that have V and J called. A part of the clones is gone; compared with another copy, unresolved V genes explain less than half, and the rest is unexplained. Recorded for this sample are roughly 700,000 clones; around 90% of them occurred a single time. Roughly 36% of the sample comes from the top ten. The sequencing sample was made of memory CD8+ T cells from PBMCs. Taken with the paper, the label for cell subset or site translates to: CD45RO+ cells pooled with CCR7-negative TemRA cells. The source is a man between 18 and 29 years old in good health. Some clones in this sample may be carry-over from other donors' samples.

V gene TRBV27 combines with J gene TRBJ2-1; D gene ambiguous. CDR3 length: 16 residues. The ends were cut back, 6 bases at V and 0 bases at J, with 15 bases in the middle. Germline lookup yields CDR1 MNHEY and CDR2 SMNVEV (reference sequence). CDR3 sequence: CASSTYFEYSYNEQFF. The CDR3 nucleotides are TGTGCCAGCAGCACCTACTTTGAATACTCCTACAATGAGCAGTTCTTC.

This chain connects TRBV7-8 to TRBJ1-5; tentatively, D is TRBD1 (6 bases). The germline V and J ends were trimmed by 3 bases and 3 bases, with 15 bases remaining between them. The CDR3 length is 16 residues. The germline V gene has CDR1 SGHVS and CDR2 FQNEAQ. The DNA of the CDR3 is TGTGCCAGCAGCTTGGGGCCCACAGGGTACAATCAGCCCCAGCATTTT. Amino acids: CASSLGPTGYNQPQHF.

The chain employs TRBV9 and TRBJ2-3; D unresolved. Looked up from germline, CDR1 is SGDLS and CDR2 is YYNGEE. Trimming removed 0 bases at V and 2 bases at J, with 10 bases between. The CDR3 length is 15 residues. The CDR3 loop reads CASSVEQRITDTQYF. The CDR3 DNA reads TGTGCCAGCAGCGTAGAGCAAAGGATCACAGATACGCAGTATTTT.

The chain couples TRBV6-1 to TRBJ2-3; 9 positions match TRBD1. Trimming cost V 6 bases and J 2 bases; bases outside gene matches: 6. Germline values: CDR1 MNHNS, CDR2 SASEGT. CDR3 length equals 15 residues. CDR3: CASSAGTGYTDTQYF. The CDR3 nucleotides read TGTGCCAGCAGCGCCGGGACAGGGTACACAGATACGCAGTATTTT.

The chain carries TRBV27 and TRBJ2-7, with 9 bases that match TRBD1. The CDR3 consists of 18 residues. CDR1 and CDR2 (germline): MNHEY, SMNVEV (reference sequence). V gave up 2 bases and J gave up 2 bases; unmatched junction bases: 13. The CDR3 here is CASSLVPGQGPSPYEQYF. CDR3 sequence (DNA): TGTGCCAGCAGTTTAGTACCGGGACAGGGTCCCTCCCCCTACGAGCAGTACTTC.

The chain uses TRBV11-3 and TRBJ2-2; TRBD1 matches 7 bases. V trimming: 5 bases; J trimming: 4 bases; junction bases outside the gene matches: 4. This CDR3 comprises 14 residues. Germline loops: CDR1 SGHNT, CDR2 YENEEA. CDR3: CASSPRTGTGELFF. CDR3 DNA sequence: TGTGCCAGCAGCCCCAGGACAGGCACCGGGGAGCTGTTTTTT.

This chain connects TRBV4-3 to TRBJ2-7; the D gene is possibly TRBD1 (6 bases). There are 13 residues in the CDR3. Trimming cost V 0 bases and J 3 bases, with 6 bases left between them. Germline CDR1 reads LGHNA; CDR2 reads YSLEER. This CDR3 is CASSQEQGYEQYF. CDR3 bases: TGCGCCAGCAGCCAAGAACAGGGCTACGAGCAGTACTTC.

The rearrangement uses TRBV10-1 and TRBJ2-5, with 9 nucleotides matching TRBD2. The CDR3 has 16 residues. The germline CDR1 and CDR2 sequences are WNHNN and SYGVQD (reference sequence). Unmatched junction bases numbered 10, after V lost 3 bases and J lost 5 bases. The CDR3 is CASSERSGRPRETQYF. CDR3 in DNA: TGCGCCAGCAGTGAACGGAGCGGGAGGCCCCGGGAGACCCAGTACTTC.

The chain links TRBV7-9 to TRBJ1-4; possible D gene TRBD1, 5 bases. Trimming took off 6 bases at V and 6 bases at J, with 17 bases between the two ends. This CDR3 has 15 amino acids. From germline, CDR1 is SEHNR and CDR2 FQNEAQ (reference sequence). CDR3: CASRNAGTEYEKLFF. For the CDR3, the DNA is TGTGCCAGCAGAAACGCCGGGACGGAGTATGAAAAACTGTTTTTT.

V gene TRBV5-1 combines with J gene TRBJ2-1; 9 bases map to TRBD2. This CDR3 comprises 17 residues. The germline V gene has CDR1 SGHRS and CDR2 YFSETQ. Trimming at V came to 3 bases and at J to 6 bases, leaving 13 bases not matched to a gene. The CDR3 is CASSSPLAGGPLNEQFF. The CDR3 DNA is TGCGCCAGCAGCTCCCCCTTGGCGGGAGGGCCCCTCAATGAGCAGTTCTTC.

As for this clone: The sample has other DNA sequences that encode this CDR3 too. In DNA, the CDR3 is TGTGCCAGCAGCTTGGGGGGCGGCTACGAGCAGTACTTC. Encoded protein: CASSLGGGYEQYF. The rearrangement joins TRBV5-4 to TRBJ2-7, with D tentatively TRBD1 (5 bases). The CDR3 is 13 residues long. V was pared by 0 bases and J by 3 bases, with 7 bases between. Germline loops: CDR1 SGHNT, CDR2 YYREEE (reference sequence).

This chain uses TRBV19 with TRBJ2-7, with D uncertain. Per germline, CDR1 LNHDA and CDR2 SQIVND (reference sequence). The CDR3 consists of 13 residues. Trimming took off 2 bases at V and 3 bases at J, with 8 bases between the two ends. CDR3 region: CASSIKVLYEQYF. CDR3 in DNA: TGTGCCAGTAGTATAAAAGTACTCTACGAGCAGTACTTC.

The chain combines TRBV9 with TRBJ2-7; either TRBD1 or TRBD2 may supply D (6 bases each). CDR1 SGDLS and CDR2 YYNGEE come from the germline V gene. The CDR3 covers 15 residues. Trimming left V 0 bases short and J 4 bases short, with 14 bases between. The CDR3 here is CASSVVGGSPYEQYF. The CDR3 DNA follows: TGTGCCAGCAGCGTAGTAGGGGGGTCCCCTTACGAGCAGTACTTC.

CDR3 sequence: CASSLTAASSGNTIYF. Written as DNA, the CDR3 is TGTGCCAGCAGCCTTACGGCGGCAAGCTCTGGAAACACCATATATTTT. The V and J genes are TRBV4-2 and TRBJ1-3; no firm D call. The V and J ends lost 4 bases and 0 bases respectively, with 13 bases between them. The germline CDR1 and CDR2 sequences are LGHNA and YNFKEQ. The CDR3 sequence is 16 residues long.

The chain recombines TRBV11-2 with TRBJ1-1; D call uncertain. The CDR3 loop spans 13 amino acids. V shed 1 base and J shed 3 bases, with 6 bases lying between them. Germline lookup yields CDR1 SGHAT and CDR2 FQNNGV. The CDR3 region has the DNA TGTGCCAGCAGCTTAGGTATTTACACTGAAGCTTTCTTT. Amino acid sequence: CASSLGIYTEAFF.

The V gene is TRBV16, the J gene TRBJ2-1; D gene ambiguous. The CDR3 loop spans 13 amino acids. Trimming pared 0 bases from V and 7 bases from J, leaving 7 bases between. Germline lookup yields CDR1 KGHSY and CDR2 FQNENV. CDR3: CASSQSSANEQFF. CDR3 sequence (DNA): TGTGCCAGCAGCCAATCGTCCGCGAATGAGCAGTTCTTC.

The CDR3 sequence is CASSQIGGHGYTF. In DNA form, the CDR3 reads TGCGCCAGCAGCCAGATAGGGGGCCATGGCTACACCTTC. The V gene is TRBV4-1, the J gene TRBJ1-2, with 7 bases fitting TRBD1. With 3 bases clipped from V and 6 bases from J, the junction kept 4 bases outside the gene matches. The V gene's germline CDR1 is MGHRA and CDR2 YSYEKL. The CDR3 loop spans 13 amino acids.

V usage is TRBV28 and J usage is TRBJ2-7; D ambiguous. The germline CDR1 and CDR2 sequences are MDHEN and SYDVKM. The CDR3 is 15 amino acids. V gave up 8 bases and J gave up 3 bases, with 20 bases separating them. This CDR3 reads CASRSSPSVSYEQYF. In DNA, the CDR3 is TGTGCCAGCCGGAGTAGCCCCAGTGTCAGCTACGAGCAGTACTTC.

The CDR3 region has the DNA TGTGCCAGCAGTGACGGACAGTACGAGCAGTACTTC. It encodes CASSDGQYEQYF. V usage is TRBV5-4 and J usage is TRBJ2-7, with D possibly being TRBD1 (6 bases). The CDR3 is 12 amino acids. Germline CDR1 is SGHNT and CDR2 is YYREEE (reference sequence). The V end lost 5 bases, the J end lost 4 bases, and 10 bases lay between the germline ends.

The CDR3 spells CASTSRFPGTPSGYTF. In DNA form, the CDR3 reads TGTGCCAGTACCTCTCGATTTCCCGGGACGCCGAGTGGCTACACCTTC. V is TRBV19 and J is TRBJ1-2; possible D gene TRBD1, 5 bases. There are 16 residues in the CDR3. Germline CDR1 LNHDA, CDR2 SQIVND (reference sequence). Trimming took off 7 bases at V and 7 bases at J, with 25 bases between the two ends.

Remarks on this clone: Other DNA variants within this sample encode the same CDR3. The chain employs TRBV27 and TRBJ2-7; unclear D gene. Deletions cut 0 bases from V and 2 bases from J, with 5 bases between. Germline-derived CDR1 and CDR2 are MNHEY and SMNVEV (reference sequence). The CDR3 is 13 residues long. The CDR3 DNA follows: TGTGCCAGCAGTTTATCCTCGACCTACGAGCAGTACTTC. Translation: CASSLSSTYEQYF.

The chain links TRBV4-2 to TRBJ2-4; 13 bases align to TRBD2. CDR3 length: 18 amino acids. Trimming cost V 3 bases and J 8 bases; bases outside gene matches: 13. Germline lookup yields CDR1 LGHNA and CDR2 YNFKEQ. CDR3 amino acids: CASSQPWTSGRSRDIQYF. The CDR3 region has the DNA TGTGCCAGCAGCCAGCCCTGGACTAGCGGGAGATCCCGGGACATTCAGTACTTC.

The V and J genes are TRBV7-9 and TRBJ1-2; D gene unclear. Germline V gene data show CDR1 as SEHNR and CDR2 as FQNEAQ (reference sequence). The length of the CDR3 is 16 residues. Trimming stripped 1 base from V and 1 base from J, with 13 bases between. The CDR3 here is CASSLVGAEGNYGYTF. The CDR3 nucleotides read TGTGCCAGCAGCTTAGTTGGCGCCGAGGGTAACTATGGCTACACCTTC.

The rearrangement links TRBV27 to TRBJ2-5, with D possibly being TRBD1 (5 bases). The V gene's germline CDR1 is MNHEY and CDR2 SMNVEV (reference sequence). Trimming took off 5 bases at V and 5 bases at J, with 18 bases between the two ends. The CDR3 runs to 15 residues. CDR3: CASSPSRVPWETQYF. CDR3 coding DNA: TGTGCCAGCAGTCCATCCAGGGTACCCTGGGAGACCCAGTACTTC.

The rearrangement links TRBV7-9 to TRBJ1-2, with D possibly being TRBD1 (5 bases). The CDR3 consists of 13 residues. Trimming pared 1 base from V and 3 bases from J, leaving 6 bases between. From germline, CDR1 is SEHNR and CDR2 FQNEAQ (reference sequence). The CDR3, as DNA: TGTGCCAGCAGCTTAGGACAGCACTATGGCTACACCTTC. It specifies CASSLGQHYGYTF.

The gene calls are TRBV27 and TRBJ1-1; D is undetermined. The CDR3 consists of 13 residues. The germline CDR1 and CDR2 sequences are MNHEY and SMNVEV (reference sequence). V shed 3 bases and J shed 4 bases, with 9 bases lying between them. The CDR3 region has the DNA TGTGCCAGCAGTTTGGGTCTCGCCACTGAAGCTTTCTTT. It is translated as CASSLGLATEAFF.

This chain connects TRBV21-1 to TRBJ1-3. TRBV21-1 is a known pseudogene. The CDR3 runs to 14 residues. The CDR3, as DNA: TGTGCCAGCAAGGGGGGAGTCCTCGATAACACCATATATTTT. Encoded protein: CASKGGVLDNTIYF.

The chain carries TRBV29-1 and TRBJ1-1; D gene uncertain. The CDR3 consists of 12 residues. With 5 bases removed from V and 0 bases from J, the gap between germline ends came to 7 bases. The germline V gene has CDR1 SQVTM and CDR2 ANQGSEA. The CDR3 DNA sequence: TGCAGCGTTCGCCTCTTGAACACTGAAGCTTTCTTT. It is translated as CSVRLLNTEAFF.

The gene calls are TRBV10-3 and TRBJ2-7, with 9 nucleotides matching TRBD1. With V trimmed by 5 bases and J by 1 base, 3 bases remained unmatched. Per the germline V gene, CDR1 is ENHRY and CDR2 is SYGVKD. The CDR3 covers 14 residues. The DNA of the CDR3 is TGTGCCATCAGTAGGACAGGGGAATCCTACGAGCAGTACTTC. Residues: CAISRTGESYEQYF.